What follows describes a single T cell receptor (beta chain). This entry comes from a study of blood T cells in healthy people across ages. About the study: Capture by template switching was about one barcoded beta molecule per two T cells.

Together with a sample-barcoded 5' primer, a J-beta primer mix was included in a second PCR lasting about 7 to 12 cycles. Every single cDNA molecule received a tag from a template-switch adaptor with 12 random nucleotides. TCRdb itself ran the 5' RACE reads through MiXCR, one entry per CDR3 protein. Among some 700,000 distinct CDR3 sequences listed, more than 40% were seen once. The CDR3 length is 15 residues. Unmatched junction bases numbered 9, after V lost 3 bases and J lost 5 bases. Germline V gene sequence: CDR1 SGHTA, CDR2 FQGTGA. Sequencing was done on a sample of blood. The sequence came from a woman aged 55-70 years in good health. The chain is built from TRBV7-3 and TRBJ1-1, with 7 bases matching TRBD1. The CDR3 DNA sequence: TGTGCCAGCAGCTTGATACGACAGGGAAGGACTGAAGCTTTCTTT. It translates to CASSLIRQGRTEAFF.